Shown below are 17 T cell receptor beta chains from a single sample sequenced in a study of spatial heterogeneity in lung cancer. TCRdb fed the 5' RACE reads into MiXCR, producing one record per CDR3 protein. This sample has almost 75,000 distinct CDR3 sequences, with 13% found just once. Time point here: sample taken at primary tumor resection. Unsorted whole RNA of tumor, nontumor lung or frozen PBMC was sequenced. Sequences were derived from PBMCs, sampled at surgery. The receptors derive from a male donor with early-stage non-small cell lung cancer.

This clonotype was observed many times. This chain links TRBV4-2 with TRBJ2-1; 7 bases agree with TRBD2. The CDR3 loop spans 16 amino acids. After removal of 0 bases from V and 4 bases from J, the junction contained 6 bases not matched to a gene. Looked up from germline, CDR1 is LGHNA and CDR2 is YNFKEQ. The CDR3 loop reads CASSQDRGGSYNEQFF. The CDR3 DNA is TGTGCCAGCAGCCAAGACCGCGGCGGGAGTTACAATGAGCAGTTCTTC.

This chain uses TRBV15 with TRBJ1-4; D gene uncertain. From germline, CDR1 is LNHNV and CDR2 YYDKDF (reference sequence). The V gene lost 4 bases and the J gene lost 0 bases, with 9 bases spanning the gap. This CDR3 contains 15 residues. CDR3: CATSTVGATNEKLFF. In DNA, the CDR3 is TGTGCCACCAGCACCGTCGGGGCAACTAATGAAAAACTGTTTTTT.

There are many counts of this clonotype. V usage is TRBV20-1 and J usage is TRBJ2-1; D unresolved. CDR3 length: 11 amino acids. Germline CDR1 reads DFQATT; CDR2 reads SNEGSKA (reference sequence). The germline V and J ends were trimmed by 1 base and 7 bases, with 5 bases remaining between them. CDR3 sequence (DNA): TGCAGTGCTAGAGGCGAGAATGAGCAGTTCTTC. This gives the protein CSARGENEQFF.

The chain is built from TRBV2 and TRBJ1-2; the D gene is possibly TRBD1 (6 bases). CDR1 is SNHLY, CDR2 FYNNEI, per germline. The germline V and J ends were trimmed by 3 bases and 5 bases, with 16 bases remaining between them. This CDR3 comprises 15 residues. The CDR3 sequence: CASSESLGQRYGYTF. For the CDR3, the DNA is TGTGCCAGCAGTGAGTCTCTAGGACAGAGATATGGCTACACCTTC.

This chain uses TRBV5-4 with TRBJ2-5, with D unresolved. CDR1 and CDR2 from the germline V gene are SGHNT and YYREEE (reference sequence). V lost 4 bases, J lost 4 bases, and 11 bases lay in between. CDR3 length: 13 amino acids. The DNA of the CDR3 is TGTGCCAGCAGCCCCGCCCTCCGAGAGACCCAGTACTTC. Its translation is CASSPALRETQYF.

The CDR3 region is CASSSAGVADTQYF. The CDR3 coding sequence is TGTGCCAGCAGCTCAGCGGGAGTTGCCGATACGCAGTATTTT. The chain couples TRBV7-3 to TRBJ2-3; TRBD2 matches 8 bases. With 4 bases clipped from V and 6 bases from J, the junction kept 6 bases outside the gene matches. The CDR3 spans 14 residues. Germline-derived CDR1 and CDR2 are SGHTA and FQGTGA.

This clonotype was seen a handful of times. As DNA, the CDR3 is TGCGCCAGCCTCTCGGGACGATCAACCGGGGAGCTGTTTTTT. Protein product: CASLSGRSTGELFF. V usage is TRBV10-2 and J usage is TRBJ2-2; D tentatively fits TRBD1 or TRBD2 (5 bases each). Germline CDR1 is WSHSY and CDR2 is SAAADI. With 8 bases removed from V and 5 bases from J, the gap between germline ends came to 15 bases. The CDR3 length is 14 residues.

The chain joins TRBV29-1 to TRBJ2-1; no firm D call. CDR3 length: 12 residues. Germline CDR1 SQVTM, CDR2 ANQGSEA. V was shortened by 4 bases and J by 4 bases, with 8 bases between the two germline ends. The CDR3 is CSVVSAYNEQFF. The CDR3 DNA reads TGCAGCGTTGTGTCAGCTTACAATGAGCAGTTCTTC.

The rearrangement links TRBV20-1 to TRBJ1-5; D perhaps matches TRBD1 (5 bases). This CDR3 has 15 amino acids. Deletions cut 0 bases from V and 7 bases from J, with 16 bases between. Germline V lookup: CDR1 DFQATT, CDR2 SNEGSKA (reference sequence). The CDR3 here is CSARDRRTGGQPQHF. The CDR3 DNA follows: TGCAGTGCTAGAGATCGGCGGACGGGGGGACAGCCCCAGCATTTT.

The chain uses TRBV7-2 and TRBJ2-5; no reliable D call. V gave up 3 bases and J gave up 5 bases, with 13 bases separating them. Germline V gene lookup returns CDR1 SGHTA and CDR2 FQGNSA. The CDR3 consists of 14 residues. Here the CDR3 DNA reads TGTGCCAGCAGCTTCTCCTTGGGCCCGGAGACCCAGTACTTC. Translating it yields CASSFSLGPETQYF.

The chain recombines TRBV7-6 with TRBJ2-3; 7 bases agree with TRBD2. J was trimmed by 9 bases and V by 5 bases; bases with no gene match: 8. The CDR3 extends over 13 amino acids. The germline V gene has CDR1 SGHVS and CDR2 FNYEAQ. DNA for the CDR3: TGTGCCAGCAGCCAGGCGGCGCGGGGGACGCAGTATTTT. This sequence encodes CASSQAARGTQYF.

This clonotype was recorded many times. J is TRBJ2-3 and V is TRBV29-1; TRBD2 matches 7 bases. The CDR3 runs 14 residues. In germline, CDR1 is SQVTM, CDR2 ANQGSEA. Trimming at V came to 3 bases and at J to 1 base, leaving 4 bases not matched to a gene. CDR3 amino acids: CSVEPSGGTDTQYF. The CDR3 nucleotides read TGCAGCGTTGAGCCTAGCGGAGGCACAGATACGCAGTATTTT.

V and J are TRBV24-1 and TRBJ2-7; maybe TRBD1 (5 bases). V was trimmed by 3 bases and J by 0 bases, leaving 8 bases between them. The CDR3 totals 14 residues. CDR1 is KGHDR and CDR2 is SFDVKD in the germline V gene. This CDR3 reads CATSDQDNSYEQYF. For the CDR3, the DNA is TGTGCCACCAGTGATCAGGACAACTCCTACGAGCAGTACTTC.

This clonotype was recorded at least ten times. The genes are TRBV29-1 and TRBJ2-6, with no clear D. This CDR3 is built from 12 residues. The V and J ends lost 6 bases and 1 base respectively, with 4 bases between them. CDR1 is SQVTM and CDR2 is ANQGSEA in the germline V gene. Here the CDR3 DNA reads TGCAGCGTGGAATCTGGGGCCAACGTCCTGACTTTC. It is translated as CSVESGANVLTF.

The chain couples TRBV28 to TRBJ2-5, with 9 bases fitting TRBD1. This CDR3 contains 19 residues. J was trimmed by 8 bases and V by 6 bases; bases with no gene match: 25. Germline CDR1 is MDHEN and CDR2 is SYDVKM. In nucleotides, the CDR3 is TGTGCCAGCAGCCCCGGGACAGGGAGTAGTATTATCATCATGGCCACCCAGTACTTC. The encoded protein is CASSPGTGSSIIIMATQYF. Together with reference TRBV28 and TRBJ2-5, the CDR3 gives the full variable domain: DVKVTQSSRYLVKRTGEKVFLECVQDMDHENMFWYRQDPGLGLRLIYFSYDVKMKEKGDIPEGYSVSREKKERFSLILESASTNQTSMYLCASSPGTGSSIIIMATQYFGPGTRLLVL.

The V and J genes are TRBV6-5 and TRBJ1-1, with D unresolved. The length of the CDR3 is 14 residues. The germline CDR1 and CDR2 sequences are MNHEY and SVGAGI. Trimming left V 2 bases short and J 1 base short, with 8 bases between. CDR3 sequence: CASSYTRRNTEAFF. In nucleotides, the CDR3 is TGTGCCAGCAGTTACACCCGGCGGAACACTGAAGCTTTCTTT.

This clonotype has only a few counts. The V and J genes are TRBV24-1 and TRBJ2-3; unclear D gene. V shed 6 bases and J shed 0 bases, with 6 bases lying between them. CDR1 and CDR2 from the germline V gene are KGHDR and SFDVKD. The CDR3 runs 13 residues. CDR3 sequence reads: CATSTYSTDTQYF. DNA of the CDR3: TGTGCCACCAGTACCTATAGCACAGATACGCAGTATTTT.